Many counts were recorded for the clone carrying this T cell receptor (beta chain). The sample's time point: sample taken at primary tumor resection. Frozen PBMC, nontumor lung or tumor provided whole RNA, which was sequenced unsorted. TCRdb reprocessed the 5' RACE reads with MiXCR, giving one entry per CDR3 protein. Among about 22,000 distinct CDR3 sequences listed, 4.5% to 7% were seen once. This entry comes from a study of spatial heterogeneity in lung cancer. For the study at large: More beta-chain than alpha-chain sequences were consistently detected. On average, each unique TCR and UMI combination appeared more than ten times in raw reads.

The length of the CDR3 is 16 residues. Per germline, CDR1 DFQATT and CDR2 SNEGSKA (reference sequence). Losses at the gene ends were 5 bases for V and 3 bases for J; bases not matched to a gene: 9. The TCR sequence derives from a male donor with early-stage non-small cell lung cancer. V usage is TRBV20-1 and J usage is TRBJ2-1; 11 nucleotides line up with TRBD1. Sequencing used PBMCs, obtained at surgery. The CDR3: CSAPRTGGSDYNEQFF. As DNA, the CDR3 is TGCAGTGCTCCGAGGACAGGGGGCAGTGACTACAATGAGCAGTTCTTC.